This record looks at one T cell receptor beta chain sequence and its context. Its antigen remains unknown. V trimming: 10 bases; J trimming: 9 bases; junction bases outside the gene matches: 9. CDR1 MNHNS and CDR2 SASEGT come from the germline V gene. The CDR3 is 13 amino acids. Sequencing used immunoSEQ multiplex PCR; TCRdb keeps in-frame clones, though not all of them. The table has about 170,000 clones, less than 90% seen once. As for time point: blood 4 weeks post-SBRT, at nephrectomy. The treatment: 15 Gy SBRT to primary tumor, nephrectomy 4 weeks later. Nephrectomy followed 15 Gy stereotactic body radiation by 4 weeks. Radiation-treated patients gave blood at baseline, week 2 and week 4. This sample was included in a study of radiation and T cells in renal cell carcinoma. Points from the study as a whole: Baseline intratumoral clonotype presence is unknown without pretreatment biopsies. Top tumor clonotypes rose in blood 2 weeks post-radiation, then contracted.

The input for sequencing was blood, taken from a patient whose treatment included radiotherapy and nephrectomy. The V gene is TRBV6-1, the J gene TRBJ2-2; 9 positions agree with TRBD1. This TCR came from a woman aged 50 to 60 with renal cell carcinoma. Here the CDR3 reads CATGTGKYWELFF. The CDR3 region has the DNA TGTGCCACCGGGACAGGGAAGTATTGGGAGCTGTTTTTT.